The T cell receptor beta chain under discussion was sequenced for a study of T cells in Graves' hyperthyroidism and ophthalmopathy. When ophthalmopathy did not progress within 18 months, Graves' hyperthyroidism was considered stable. The investigators amplified TCR beta CDR3 regions from RNA transcripts. In the first-round RT-PCR of the TCR CDR3, the HTBI primer set was used. TCRdb re-derived calls from the multiplex PCR reads in MiXCR, one entry per CDR3 protein. Here the sample spans 300,000 to 450,000 distinct CDR3 sequences, roughly 14% being singletons. Study-level findings and limits: Ophthalmopathy was told apart from stable hyperthyroidism by a 13 V-J model.

This clonotype showed up just a few times. No antigen is known for it. The germline V gene encodes CDR1 MNHEY and CDR2 SMNVEV (reference sequence). V lost 5 bases and J lost 5, with 15 bases in between. CDR3 length: 14 amino acids. The receptor comes from an older woman with Graves' hyperthyroidism. Input material: blood. V and J are TRBV27 and TRBJ1-1; D gene ambiguous. CDR3 sequence: CASSQYSTLTEAFF. The DNA of the CDR3 is TGTGCCAGCAGTCAGTATAGCACCCTTACTGAAGCTTTCTTT.